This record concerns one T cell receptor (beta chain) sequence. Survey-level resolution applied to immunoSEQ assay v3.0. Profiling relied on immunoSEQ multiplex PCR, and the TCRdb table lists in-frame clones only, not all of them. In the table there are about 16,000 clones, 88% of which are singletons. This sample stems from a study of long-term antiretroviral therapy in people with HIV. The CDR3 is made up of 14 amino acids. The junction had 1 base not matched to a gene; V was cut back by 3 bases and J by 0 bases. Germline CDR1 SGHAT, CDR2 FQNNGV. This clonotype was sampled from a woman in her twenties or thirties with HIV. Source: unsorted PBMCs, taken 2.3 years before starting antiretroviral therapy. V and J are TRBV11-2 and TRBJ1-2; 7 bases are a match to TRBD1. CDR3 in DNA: TGTGCCAGCAGCTTCGGACAGGCTAACTATGGCTACACCTTC. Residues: CASSFGQANYGYTF.